These 23 T cell receptor beta chains came from one sample sequenced in a study of T cell responses to AZD1222 COVID-19 vaccine. Profiled with immunoSEQ multiplex PCR; TCRdb holds only in-frame clones, not every one. The table records roughly 130,000 clones, about 90% of them present only once. Material: peripheral blood, obtained on day 0 of AZD1222 vaccination. The receptors were gathered from an adult in good health.

The chain employs TRBV15 and TRBJ1-3, with unresolved D. The CDR3 contains 19 residues. CDR1 LNHNV and CDR2 YYDKDF come from the germline V gene (reference sequence). With 0 bases removed from V and 0 bases from J, the gap between germline ends came to 18 bases. In nucleotides, the CDR3 is TGTGCCACCAGCAGAGAGGGGTTTACAGCTTCTCACTCTGGAAACACCATATATTTT. This translates into CATSREGFTASHSGNTIYF.

The chain couples TRBV9 to TRBJ2-7, with TRBD2 matching 10 bases. The trim removed 0 bases at V and 0 bases at J, leaving 0 bases unmatched. Germline values: CDR1 SGDLS, CDR2 YYNGEE. The CDR3 covers 15 residues. The CDR3 DNA sequence: TGTGCCAGCAGCGTAGGGACTAGCGGCTCCTACGAGCAGTACTTC. Residues: CASSVGTSGSYEQYF.

V usage is TRBV5-6 and J usage is TRBJ2-7; no clear D. CDR3 length: 12 amino acids. V lost 0 bases, J lost 3 bases, and 4 bases lay in between. From germline, CDR1 is SGHDT and CDR2 YYEEEE. The CDR3 spells CASSLGVYEQYF. CDR3 nucleotide sequence: TGTGCCAGCAGCTTGGGGGTCTACGAGCAGTACTTC.

In this sample, this clone turned up once. The chain links TRBV5-1 to TRBJ2-7; D is ambiguous. The CDR3 is 13 residues long. The ends were cut back, 1 base at V and 2 bases at J, with 7 bases in the middle. Germline loops: CDR1 SGHRS, CDR2 YFSETQ. Written as DNA, the CDR3 is TGCGCCAGCAGCTTGAACCGGGCCTACGAGCAGTACTTC. It is translated as CASSLNRAYEQYF.

J is TRBJ2-7 and V is TRBV24-1; 8 bases match TRBD2. V trimming: 7 bases; J trimming: 0 bases; junction bases outside the gene matches: 4. The CDR3 runs to 14 residues. Germline loops: CDR1 KGHDR, CDR2 SFDVKD. CDR3 amino acids: CATRASGSSYEQYF. CDR3 coding DNA: TGTGCCACCAGAGCAAGCGGGAGCTCCTACGAGCAGTACTTC.

This clone was found once. The chain couples TRBV4-2 to TRBJ2-2, with 8 bases that match TRBD2. The CDR3 has 16 amino acids. Germline-derived CDR1 and CDR2 are LGHNA and YNFKEQ. Unmatched junction bases numbered 4, after V lost 0 bases and J lost 4 bases. This CDR3 reads CASSQDGTSTTGELFF. CDR3 nucleotides: TGTGCCAGCAGCCAAGATGGGACTAGTACCACCGGGGAGCTGTTTTTT.

CDR3 sequence: CASSWGSQANGYTF. In DNA form, the CDR3 reads TGTGCCAGCAGCTGGGGGTCTCAGGCGAATGGCTACACCTTC. The chain uses TRBV5-6 and TRBJ1-2; possibly TRBD1 for D (5 bases). V lost 3 bases to trimming and J lost 6 bases, with 15 bases between them. This CDR3 contains 14 residues. Germline CDR1 SGHDT, CDR2 YYEEEE.

The CDR3 nucleotides are TGTGCCAGCAGCTTAGCGGGGGGGACACCGAACACTGAAGCTTTCTTT. The encoded protein is CASSLAGGTPNTEAFF. The V and J genes are TRBV7-2 and TRBJ1-1; D is possibly TRBD1 (6 bases). The germline V gene has CDR1 SGHTA and CDR2 FQGNSA. This CDR3 is 16 amino acids long. Trimming took 0 bases from V and 1 from J, leaving 12 bases between them.

This rearrangement joins TRBV19 to TRBJ2-7, with D maybe TRBD2 (5 bases). The CDR3 is 15 amino acids. Germline CDR1 reads LNHDA; CDR2 reads SQIVND (reference sequence). Trimming removed 1 base from V and 6 bases from J, with 16 bases in between. The DNA for the CDR3 is TGTGCCAGTAGTATAGCCTCGGGCCCCGGAGGCGAGCAGTACTTC. Its translation: CASSIASGPGGEQYF.

This chain connects TRBV27 to TRBJ1-1; 7 nucleotides match TRBD1. CDR1 and CDR2 (germline): MNHEY, SMNVEV (reference sequence). The trim removed 3 bases at V and 11 bases at J, leaving 12 bases unmatched. This CDR3 is built from 14 residues. The CDR3 DNA sequence: TGTGCCAGCAGTTTGGGGACAGAACCTAAACGGGCTTTCTTT. Protein sequence: CASSLGTEPKRAFF.

J is TRBJ1-1 and V is TRBV7-2; TRBD1 aligns across 8 bases. The CDR3 totals 14 residues. V was pared by 7 bases and J by 1 base, with 5 bases of the junction left unmatched. Germline loops: CDR1 SGHTA, CDR2 FQGNSA. Here the CDR3 reads CASNRQGTNTEAFF. CDR3 sequence (DNA): TGTGCCAGCAACAGACAGGGGACGAACACTGAAGCTTTCTTT. The full variable domain, its missing parts supplied by reference TRBV7-2 and TRBJ1-1, is GAGVSQSPSNKVTEKGKDVELRCDPISGHTALYWYRQSLGQGLEFLIYFQGNSAPDKSGLPSDRFSAERTGGSVSTLTIQRTQQEDSAVYLCASNRQGTNTEAFFGQGTRLTVV.

This chain uses TRBV18 with TRBJ2-1; D is perhaps TRBD1 or TRBD2 (6 bases each). This CDR3 has 14 residues. Germline CDR1 reads KGHSH; CDR2 reads LQKENI. The V gene lost 7 bases and the J gene lost 8 bases, with 18 bases spanning the gap. DNA for the CDR3: TGTGCCAGCTTACCCCCGGGGGCTCCCGATGAGCAGTTCTTC. Its translation: CASLPPGAPDEQFF.

V and J are TRBV18 and TRBJ2-1; D is uncertain. V was clipped by 6 bases and J by 0 bases, with 12 bases between them. This CDR3 region has 15 residues. Germline V gene data show CDR1 as KGHSH and CDR2 as LQKENI. This CDR3 reads CASSPGFSSYNEQFF. The CDR3 DNA follows: TGTGCCAGCTCTCCGGGCTTCAGCTCCTACAATGAGCAGTTCTTC. The whole variable domain, remainder taken from reference TRBV18 and TRBJ2-1, is NAGVMQNPRHLVRRRGQEARLRCSPMKGHSHVYWYRQLPEEGLKFMVYLQKENIIDESGMPKERFSAEFPKEGPSILRIQQVVRGDSAAYFCASSPGFSSYNEQFFGPGTRLTVL.

V and J are TRBV19 and TRBJ2-7, with D perhaps matching TRBD2 (6 bases). Germline CDR1 and CDR2: LNHDA and SQIVND (reference sequence). The ends were cut back, 4 bases at V and 2 bases at J, with 21 bases in the middle. The CDR3 spans 17 residues. For the CDR3, the DNA is TGTGCCAGTAGTAAAGTTAGTGGACTATACTCCGCCTACGAGCAGTACTTC. Encoded protein: CASSKVSGLYSAYEQYF.

The rearrangement links TRBV5-1 to TRBJ2-2; 9 nucleotides agree with TRBD1. Trimming removed 2 bases from V and 1 base from J; junction bases left unmatched: 3. The CDR3 is 16 amino acids. Germline assignment: CDR1 SGHRS and CDR2 YFSETQ. CDR3 region: CASSLQGARNTGELFF. DNA for the CDR3: TGCGCCAGCAGCTTACAGGGGGCCCGGAACACCGGGGAGCTGTTTTTT. Together with reference TRBV5-1 and TRBJ2-2, the CDR3 gives the full variable domain: KAGVTQTPRYLIKTRGQQVTLSCSPISGHRSVSWYQQTPGQGLQFLFEYFSETQRNKGNFPGRFSGRQFSNSRSEMNVSTLELGDSALYLCASSLQGARNTGELFFGEGSRLTVL.

The chain couples TRBV9 to TRBJ2-1; 12 bases line up with TRBD2. The CDR3 has 19 amino acids. Unmatched junction bases numbered 10, after V lost 0 bases and J lost 3 bases. The V gene's germline CDR1 is SGDLS and CDR2 YYNGEE. Written as DNA, the CDR3 is TGTGCCAGCAGCGTAGTGGCTAGCGGGGGGGCCCGGCACTACAATGAGCAGTTCTTC. It specifies CASSVVASGGARHYNEQFF.

The J gene is TRBJ2-7, the V gene TRBV6-2 or TRBV6-3, with TRBD2 identical over 10 bases. This CDR3 has 15 amino acids. Trimming cost V 6 bases and J 6 bases; bases outside gene matches: 11. Germline loops: CDR1 MNHEY, CDR2 SVGEGT. The DNA of the CDR3 is TGTGCCAGCAGCCACCTAGCGGGGGAAGGTTCCGAGCAGTACTTC. It translates to CASSHLAGEGSEQYF.

This clone was picked up one time. The gene calls are TRBV5-1 and TRBJ2-1, with TRBD2 identical over 9 bases. The CDR3 spans 16 residues. Germline trimming cut 0 bases from V and 6 bases from J; bases unmatched to any gene: 7. The germline V gene has CDR1 SGHRS and CDR2 YFSETQ. DNA of the CDR3: TGCGCCAGCAGCTTGGGAGGGTCTAGCGGGGCCAATGAGCAGTTCTTC. Encoded protein: CASSLGGSSGANEQFF.

A single count supports this clone. The V call is TRBV28, the J call TRBJ1-2; TRBD1 agrees at 7 bases. Germline CDR1 MDHEN, CDR2 SYDVKM. The ends lost 5 bases at V and 1 base at J; junction bases unmatched: 13. This CDR3 is 17 amino acids long. This CDR3 reads CASSGAEDRSRNYGYTF. The CDR3 nucleotides read TGTGCCAGCAGTGGCGCCGAGGACAGGTCCCGTAACTATGGCTACACCTTC.

The rearrangement uses TRBV5-1 and TRBJ1-1, with D possibly TRBD1 on 5 matching bases. Germline CDR1 reads SGHRS; CDR2 reads YFSETQ. V lost 4 bases and J 4 bases, leaving 11 bases between the germline ends. The CDR3 has 13 amino acids. The CDR3 spells CASSLSTGTEAFF. DNA for the CDR3: TGCGCCAGCAGCCTAAGTACAGGCACTGAAGCTTTCTTT.

CDR3 amino acids: CAWRLQPGQGWGGPGSPLHF. In nucleotides, the CDR3 is TGTGCCTGGAGGTTACAACCGGGACAGGGATGGGGTGGCCCCGGTTCACCCCTCCACTTT. This rearrangement joins TRBV30 to TRBJ1-6; 9 nucleotides match TRBD1. The CDR3 spans 20 residues. V dropped 3 bases and J dropped 9; count of bases not matched to a gene: 24. Germline V CDR1 and CDR2: GTSNPN, SVGIG (reference sequence).

The gene calls are TRBV4-3 and TRBJ1-4, with TRBD1 matching over 8 bases. This CDR3 is 14 amino acids long. Unmatched junction bases numbered 5, after V lost 3 bases and J lost 8 bases. Germline V gene data show CDR1 as LGHNA and CDR2 as YSLEER. The CDR3: CASSQAQGVEKLFF. The CDR3 bases are TGCGCCAGCAGCCAGGCACAGGGGGTGGAAAAACTGTTTTTT.

This clone has just one count. The chain has TRBV12-3 or TRBV12-4 and TRBJ1-2; tentatively, D is TRBD1 (5 bases). This CDR3 has 13 amino acids. V was pared by 6 bases and J by 6 bases, with 14 bases between. The CDR3 nucleotides read TGTGCCAGCAGGATACAGGAATCGGATGGCTACACCTTC. Translated, it gives CASRIQESDGYTF.